Below are 16 T cell receptor beta chains sequenced from a single sample in a study of blood T cell repertoires in COVID-19. Repertoires were generated with immunoSEQ multiplex PCR, while TCRdb's copy carries only in-frame clones and drops some. The sample lists roughly 200,000 clones; about 86% were seen once. The sample was peripheral blood. The receptors were gathered from a man aged 40-49 years with active or convalescent COVID-19.

This chain links TRBV30 with TRBJ2-7; the D gene is possibly TRBD2 (6 bases). This CDR3 has 14 residues. Germline assignment: CDR1 GTSNPN and CDR2 SVGIG (reference sequence). V was trimmed by 0 bases and J by 5 bases, leaving 14 bases between them. CDR3 protein: CAWSVLEGQNEQYF. The CDR3 DNA is TGTGCCTGGAGTGTACTGGAGGGGCAAAACGAGCAGTACTTC. The variable domain in full, completed from reference TRBV30 and TRBJ2-7, reads SQTIHQWPATLVQPVGSPLSLECTVEGTSNPNLYWYRQAAGRGLQLLFYSVGIGQISSEVPQNLSASRPQDRQFILSSKKLLLSDSGFYLCAWSVLEGQNEQYFGPGTRLTVT.

This chain uses TRBV11-2 with TRBJ1-5; 8 bases line up with TRBD1. The CDR3 consists of 15 residues. The V gene end was trimmed by 1 base and the J gene end by 5 bases; junction bases not matched to a gene: 4. The germline gives CDR1 SGHAT, CDR2 FQNNGV. CDR3 coding DNA: TGTGCCAGCAGCTTAGGTCGGACAGGGTATCAGCCCCAGCATTTT. Protein product: CASSLGRTGYQPQHF. The variable domain in full, completed from reference TRBV11-2 and TRBJ1-5, reads EAGVAQSPRYKIIEKRQSVAFWCNPISGHATLYWYQQILGQGPKLLIQFQNNGVVDDSQLPKDRFSAERLKGVDSTLKIQPAKLEDSAVYLCASSLGRTGYQPQHFGDGTRLSIL.

The J gene is TRBJ2-7, the V gene TRBV4-3; the match to TRBD1 covers 7 bases. Germline CDR1 LGHNA, CDR2 YSLEER. Trimming at V came to 0 bases and at J to 3 bases, leaving 11 bases not matched to a gene. This CDR3 comprises 17 residues. The CDR3 loop reads CASSQDLAWDSLYEQYF. The CDR3 DNA reads TGCGCCAGCAGCCAAGATCTTGCCTGGGACAGCCTCTACGAGCAGTACTTC.

J is TRBJ2-5 and V is TRBV19, with D hard to call. Deletions cut 3 bases from V and 1 base from J, with 6 bases between. This CDR3 has 13 amino acids. Germline V gives CDR1 LNHDA, CDR2 SQIVND (reference sequence). CDR3 amino acids: CASSISSQETQYF. The CDR3 nucleotides read TGTGCCAGTAGTATTTCCTCCCAAGAGACCCAGTACTTC. Full variable domain (rest looked up from reference TRBV19 and TRBJ2-5): DGGITQSPKYLFRKEGQNVTLSCEQNLNHDAMYWYRQDPGQGLRLIYYSQIVNDFQKGDIAEGYSVSREKKESFPLTVTSAQKNPTAFYLCASSISSQETQYFGPGTRLLVL.

This clone appeared a single time. The V gene is TRBV28, the J gene TRBJ2-1, with TRBD2 identical over 7 bases. The CDR3 covers 13 residues. CDR1 and CDR2 (germline): MDHEN, SYDVKM. Trimming at V came to 3 bases and at J to 9 bases, leaving 5 bases not matched to a gene. The CDR3 is CASSFPGRGEQFF. As DNA, the CDR3 is TGTGCCAGCAGTTTTCCAGGGAGGGGTGAGCAGTTCTTC.

The chain is built from TRBV18 and TRBJ1-2, with 11 bases that match TRBD1. The CDR3 is 15 residues long. Germline CDR1 reads KGHSH; CDR2 reads LQKENI. J lost 1 base, V lost 3 bases, and 1 base had no gene match. The CDR3 DNA reads as TGTGCCAGCTCACCGGGGACAGGGGGTAACTATGGCTACACCTTC. Amino acids: CASSPGTGGNYGYTF.

This rearrangement joins TRBV24-1 to TRBJ1-1, with a possible D match to TRBD1 (6 bases). V was cut by 3 bases and J by 4 bases, with 14 bases left in between. Germline V gene data show CDR1 as KGHDR and CDR2 as SFDVKD. This CDR3 region has 15 residues. This CDR3 reads CATSDGGAQTTEAFF. In nucleotides, the CDR3 is TGTGCCACCAGTGATGGGGGGGCGCAGACCACTGAAGCTTTCTTT.

V is TRBV10-3 and J is TRBJ1-2; D call uncertain. The CDR3 covers 12 residues. The V gene's germline CDR1 is ENHRY and CDR2 SYGVKD. V gave up 6 bases and J gave up 5 bases, with 10 bases separating them. CDR3 DNA sequence: TGTGCCATCAGGACGGGTCTTTATGGCTACACCTTC. It translates to CAIRTGLYGYTF.

The J gene is TRBJ1-5, the V gene TRBV13, with D possibly TRBD1 on 6 matching bases. Trimming removed 5 bases from V and 4 bases from J, with 9 bases in between. Looked up from germline, CDR1 is PRHDT and CDR2 is FYEKMQ (reference sequence). The CDR3 consists of 13 residues. Here the CDR3 reads CASSPQGNQPQHF. CDR3 coding DNA: TGTGCCAGCAGCCCGCAGGGGAATCAGCCCCAGCATTTT.

This chain joins TRBV7-2 and TRBJ1-2, with a weak D call TRBD1 (6 bases). The length of the CDR3 is 16 residues. The V gene's germline CDR1 is SGHTA and CDR2 FQGNSA. Trimming took off 1 base at V and 5 bases at J, with 17 bases between the two ends. The CDR3 DNA sequence: TGTGCCAGCAGCTTAGGATCACAGGGATTTGGGTATGGCTACACCTTC. Its protein product is CASSLGSQGFGYGYTF. Drawing the rest from reference TRBV7-2 and TRBJ1-2, the complete variable domain is GAGVSQSPSNKVTEKGKDVELRCDPISGHTALYWYRQSLGQGLEFLIYFQGNSAPDKSGLPSDRFSAERTGGSVSTLTIQRTQQEDSAVYLCASSLGSQGFGYGYTFGSGTRLTVV.

The chain joins TRBV10-3 to TRBJ1-5; tentatively, D is TRBD1 (5 bases). Trimming removed 2 bases at V and 3 bases at J, with 11 bases between. The CDR3 is 15 amino acids. The V gene's germline CDR1 is ENHRY and CDR2 SYGVKD. The CDR3 sequence: CAISEDSGHNQPQHF. The DNA for the CDR3 is TGTGCCATCAGTGAGGATTCAGGGCACAATCAGCCCCAGCATTTT.

The chain links TRBV11-2 to TRBJ1-4, with D uncertain. The V gene's germline CDR1 is SGHAT and CDR2 FQNNGV. This CDR3 region has 14 residues. V was clipped by 5 bases and J by 10 bases, with 17 bases between them. CDR3 DNA: TGTGCCAGCAGCACCACCACCCTAGAAGTAAAACTGTTTTTT. It is translated as CASSTTTLEVKLFF. Looking up the rest from reference TRBV11-2 and TRBJ1-4 gives the full variable domain: EAGVAQSPRYKIIEKRQSVAFWCNPISGHATLYWYQQILGQGPKLLIQFQNNGVVDDSQLPKDRFSAERLKGVDSTLKIQPAKLEDSAVYLCASSTTTLEVKLFFGSGTQLSVL.

The chain joins TRBV30 to TRBJ1-2; D is unclear. The V and J ends lost 0 bases and 4 bases respectively, with 6 bases between them. The germline V gene has CDR1 GTSNPN and CDR2 SVGIG (reference sequence). The CDR3 runs to 12 residues. The CDR3 spells CAWSVLRYGYTF. The CDR3 bases are TGTGCCTGGAGTGTCCTGCGCTATGGCTACACCTTC.

The rearrangement joins TRBV12-3 or TRBV12-4 to TRBJ1-2, with TRBD1 as a possible D gene (5 bases). V was cut by 6 bases and J by 10 bases, with 18 bases left in between. The CDR3 contains 13 residues. The CDR3 nucleotides read TGTGCCAGCAGCCTGGACACCGGGACTGACTACACCTTC. Translation: CASSLDTGTDYTF.

This sequence joins TRBV9 and TRBJ2-5; 11 bases map to TRBD2. The CDR3 runs 15 residues. The V and J ends lost 1 base and 5 bases, in that order; junction bases with no gene match: 4. Germline V gives CDR1 SGDLS, CDR2 YYNGEE. CDR3 coding DNA: TGTGCCAGCAGCGTAACTAGCGGGAGAACGGAGACCCAGTACTTC. Its protein product is CASSVTSGRTETQYF.

The chain combines TRBV5-1 with TRBJ1-1; D is uncertain. Trimming pared 3 bases from V and 11 bases from J, leaving 11 bases between. Per germline, CDR1 SGHRS and CDR2 YFSETQ. The CDR3 is 11 amino acids. The CDR3 DNA reads TGCGCCAGCAGCTCGGGGTACTGGGCTTTCTTT. It is translated as CASSSGYWAFF.